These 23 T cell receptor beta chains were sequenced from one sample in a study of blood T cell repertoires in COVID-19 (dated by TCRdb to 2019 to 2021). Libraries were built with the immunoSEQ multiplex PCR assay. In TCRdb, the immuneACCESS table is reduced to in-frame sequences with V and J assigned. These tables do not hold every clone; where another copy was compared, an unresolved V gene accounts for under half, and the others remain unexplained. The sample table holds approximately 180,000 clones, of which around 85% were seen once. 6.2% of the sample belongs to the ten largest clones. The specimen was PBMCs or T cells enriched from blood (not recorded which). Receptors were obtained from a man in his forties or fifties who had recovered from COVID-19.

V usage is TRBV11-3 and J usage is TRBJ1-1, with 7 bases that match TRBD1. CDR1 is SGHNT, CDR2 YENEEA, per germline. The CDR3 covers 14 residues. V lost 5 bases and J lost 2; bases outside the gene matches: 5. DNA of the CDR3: TGTGCCAGCAGCGAGTGGGACAGTAACACTGAAGCTTTCTTT. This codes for CASSEWDSNTEAFF. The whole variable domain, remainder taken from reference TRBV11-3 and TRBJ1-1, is EAGVVQSPRYKIIEKKQPVAFWCNPISGHNTLYWYLQNLGQGPELLIRYENEEAVDDSQLPKDRFSAERLKGVDSTLKIQPAELGDSAVYLCASSEWDSNTEAFFGQGTRLTVV.

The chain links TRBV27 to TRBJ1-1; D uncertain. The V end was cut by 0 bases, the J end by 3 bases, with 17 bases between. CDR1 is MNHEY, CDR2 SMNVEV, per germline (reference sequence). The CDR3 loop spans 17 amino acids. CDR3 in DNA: TGTGCCAGCAGTTTATCCGTTAGGACTGTATCTCACACTGAAGCTTTCTTT. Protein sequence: CASSLSVRTVSHTEAFF.

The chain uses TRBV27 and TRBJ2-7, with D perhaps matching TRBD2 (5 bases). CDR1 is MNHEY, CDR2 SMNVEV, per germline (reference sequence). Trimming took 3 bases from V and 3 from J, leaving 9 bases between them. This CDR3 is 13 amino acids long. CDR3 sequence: CASSLEAGYEQYF. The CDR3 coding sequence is TGTGCCAGCAGTTTGGAGGCGGGCTACGAGCAGTACTTC.

CDR3 nucleotides: TGTGCCAGCAGCGGGACAGGGGATTGGAGCAACTATGGCTACACCTTC. Translated, it gives CASSGTGDWSNYGYTF. This chain uses TRBV13 with TRBJ1-2, with 10 bases matching TRBD1. V lost 5 bases, J lost 2 bases, and 8 bases stayed unmatched. The CDR3 runs 16 residues. From germline, CDR1 is PRHDT and CDR2 FYEKMQ (reference sequence). The variable domain in full, completed from reference TRBV13 and TRBJ1-2, reads AAGVIQSPRHLIKEKRETATLKCYPIPRHDTVYWYQQGPGQDPQFLISFYEKMQSDKGSIPDRFSAQQFSDYHSELNMSSLELGDSALYFCASSGTGDWSNYGYTFGSGTRLTVV.

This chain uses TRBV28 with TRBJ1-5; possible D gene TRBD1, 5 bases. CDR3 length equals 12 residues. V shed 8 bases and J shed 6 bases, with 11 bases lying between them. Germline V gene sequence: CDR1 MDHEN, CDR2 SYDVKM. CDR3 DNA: TGTGCCAGCGGGCAGGGCGGTCAGCCCCAGCATTTT. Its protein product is CASGQGGQPQHF. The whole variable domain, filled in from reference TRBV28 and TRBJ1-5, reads DVKVTQSSRYLVKRTGEKVFLECVQDMDHENMFWYRQDPGLGLRLIYFSYDVKMKEKGDIPEGYSVSREKKERFSLILESASTNQTSMYLCASGQGGQPQHFGDGTRLSIL.

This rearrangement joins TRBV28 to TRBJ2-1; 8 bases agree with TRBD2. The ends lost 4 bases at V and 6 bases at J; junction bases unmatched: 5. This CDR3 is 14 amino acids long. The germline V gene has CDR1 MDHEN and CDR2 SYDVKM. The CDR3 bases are TGTGCCAGCAGTTCCAGCGGGGGAATCAATGAGCAGTTCTTC. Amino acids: CASSSSGGINEQFF.

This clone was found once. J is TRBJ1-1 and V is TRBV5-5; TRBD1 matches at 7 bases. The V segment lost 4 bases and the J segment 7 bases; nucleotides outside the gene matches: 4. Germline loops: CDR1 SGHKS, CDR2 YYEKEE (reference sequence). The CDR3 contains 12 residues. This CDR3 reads CASSQRQGEAFF. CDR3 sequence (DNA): TGTGCCAGCAGCCAGAGACAGGGTGAAGCTTTCTTT.

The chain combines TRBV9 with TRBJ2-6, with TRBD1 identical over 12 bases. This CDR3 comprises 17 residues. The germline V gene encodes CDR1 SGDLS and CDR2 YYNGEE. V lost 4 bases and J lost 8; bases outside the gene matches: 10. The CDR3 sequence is CASSPGQGAAGTNVLTF. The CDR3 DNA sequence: TGTGCCAGCAGCCCGGGACAGGGGGCCGCTGGAACCAACGTCCTGACTTTC.

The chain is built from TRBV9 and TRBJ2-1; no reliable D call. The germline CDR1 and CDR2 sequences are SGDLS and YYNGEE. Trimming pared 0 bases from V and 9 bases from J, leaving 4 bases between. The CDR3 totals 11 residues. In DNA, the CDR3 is TGTGCCAGCAGCGTAGGCGTTGAGCAGTTCTTC. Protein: CASSVGVEQFF.

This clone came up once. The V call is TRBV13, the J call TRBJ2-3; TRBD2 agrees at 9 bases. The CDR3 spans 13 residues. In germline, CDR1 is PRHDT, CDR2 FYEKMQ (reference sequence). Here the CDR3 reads CATTSGHTDTQYF. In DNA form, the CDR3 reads TGTGCAACAACTAGCGGGCACACAGATACGCAGTATTTT.

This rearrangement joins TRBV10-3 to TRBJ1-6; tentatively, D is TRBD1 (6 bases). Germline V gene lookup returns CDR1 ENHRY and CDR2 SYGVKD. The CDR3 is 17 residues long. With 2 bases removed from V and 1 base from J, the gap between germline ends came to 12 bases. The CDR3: CAISEKQGSSYNSPLHF. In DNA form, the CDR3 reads TGTGCCATCAGTGAGAAACAGGGATCTTCCTATAATTCACCCCTCCACTTT.

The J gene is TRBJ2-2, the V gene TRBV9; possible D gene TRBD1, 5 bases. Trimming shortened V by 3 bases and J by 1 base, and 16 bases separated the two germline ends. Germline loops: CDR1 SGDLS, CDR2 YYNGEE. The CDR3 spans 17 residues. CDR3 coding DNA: TGTGCCAGCAGCGACAATCCAGGGAAGATGAACACCGGGGAGCTGTTTTTT. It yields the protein CASSDNPGKMNTGELFF.

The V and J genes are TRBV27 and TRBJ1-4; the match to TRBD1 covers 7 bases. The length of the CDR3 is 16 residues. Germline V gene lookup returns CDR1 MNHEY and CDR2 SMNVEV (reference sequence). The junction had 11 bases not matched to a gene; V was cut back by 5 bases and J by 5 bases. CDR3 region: CASSTATGTVNEKLFF. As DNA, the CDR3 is TGTGCCAGCAGTACCGCGACCGGGACAGTGAATGAAAAACTGTTTTTT.

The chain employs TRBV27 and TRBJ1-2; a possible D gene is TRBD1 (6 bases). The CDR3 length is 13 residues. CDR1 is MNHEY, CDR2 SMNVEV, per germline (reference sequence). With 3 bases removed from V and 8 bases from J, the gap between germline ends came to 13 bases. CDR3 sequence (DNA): TGTGCCAGCAGTTTGGGGTGGGGGCGAGGCTACACCTTC. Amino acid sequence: CASSLGWGRGYTF.

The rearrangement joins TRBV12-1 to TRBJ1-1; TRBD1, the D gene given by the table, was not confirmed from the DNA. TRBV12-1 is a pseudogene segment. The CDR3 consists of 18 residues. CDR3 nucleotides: TGTGCCAGCAGCACACCTGGCCTACAGGGCCGAGCGAACACTGAAGCTTTCTTT. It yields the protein CASSTPGLQGRANTEAFF.

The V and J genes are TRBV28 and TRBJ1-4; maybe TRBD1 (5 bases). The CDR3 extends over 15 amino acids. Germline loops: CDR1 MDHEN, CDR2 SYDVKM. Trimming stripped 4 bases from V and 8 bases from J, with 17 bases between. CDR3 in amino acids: CASSSPGGAAEKLFF. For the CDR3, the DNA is TGTGCCAGCAGTTCCCCCGGAGGGGCTGCGGAAAAACTGTTTTTT.

The CDR3: CASSLRGGQRNSGNTIYF. DNA for the CDR3: TGTGCCAGCAGCCTCCGGGGGGGACAGCGGAACTCTGGAAACACCATATATTTT. This chain uses TRBV7-8 with TRBJ1-3, with 7 bases that match TRBD1. Unmatched junction bases numbered 13, after V lost 5 bases and J lost 0 bases. The CDR3 has 18 amino acids. The germline gives CDR1 SGHVS, CDR2 FQNEAQ.

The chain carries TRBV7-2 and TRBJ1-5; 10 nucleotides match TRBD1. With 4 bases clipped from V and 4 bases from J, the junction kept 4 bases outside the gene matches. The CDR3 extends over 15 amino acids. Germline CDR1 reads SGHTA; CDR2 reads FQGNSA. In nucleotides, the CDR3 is TGTGCCAGCAGCTCACCGGGACAGGGGAATCAGCCCCAGCATTTT. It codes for CASSSPGQGNQPQHF.

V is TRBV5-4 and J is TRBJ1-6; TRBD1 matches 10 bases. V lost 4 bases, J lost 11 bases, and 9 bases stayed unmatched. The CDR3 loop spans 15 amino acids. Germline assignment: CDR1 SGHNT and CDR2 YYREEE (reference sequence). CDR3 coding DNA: TGTGCCAGCAGCCCGACCGACAGGGGGCCGACACCCCTCCACTTT. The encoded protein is CASSPTDRGPTPLHF.

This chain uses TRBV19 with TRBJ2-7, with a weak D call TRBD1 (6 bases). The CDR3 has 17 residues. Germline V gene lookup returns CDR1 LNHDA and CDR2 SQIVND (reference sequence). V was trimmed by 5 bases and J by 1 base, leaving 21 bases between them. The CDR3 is CASSSRTGSLGSYEQYF. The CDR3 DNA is TGTGCCAGTAGTTCCCGAACAGGGTCTTTGGGATCCTACGAGCAGTACTTC.

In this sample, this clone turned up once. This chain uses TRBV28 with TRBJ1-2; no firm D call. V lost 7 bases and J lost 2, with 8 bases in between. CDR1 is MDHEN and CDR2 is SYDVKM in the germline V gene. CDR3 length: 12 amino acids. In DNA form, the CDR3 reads TGTGCCAGCAAAACCAGAAACTATGGCTACACCTTC. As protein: CASKTRNYGYTF.

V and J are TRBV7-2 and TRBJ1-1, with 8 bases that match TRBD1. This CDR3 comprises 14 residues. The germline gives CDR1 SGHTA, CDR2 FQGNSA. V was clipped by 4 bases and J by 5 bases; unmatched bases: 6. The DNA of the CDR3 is TGTGCCAGCAGCTCCGTGACAGGGGTAACTGAAGCTTTCTTT. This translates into CASSSVTGVTEAFF.

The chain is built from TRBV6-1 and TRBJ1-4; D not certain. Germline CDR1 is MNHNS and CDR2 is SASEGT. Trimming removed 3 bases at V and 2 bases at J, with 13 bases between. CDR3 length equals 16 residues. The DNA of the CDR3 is TGTGCCAGCAGTGACCCGGCCCACGGGACTAATGAAAAACTGTTTTTT. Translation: CASSDPAHGTNEKLFF.